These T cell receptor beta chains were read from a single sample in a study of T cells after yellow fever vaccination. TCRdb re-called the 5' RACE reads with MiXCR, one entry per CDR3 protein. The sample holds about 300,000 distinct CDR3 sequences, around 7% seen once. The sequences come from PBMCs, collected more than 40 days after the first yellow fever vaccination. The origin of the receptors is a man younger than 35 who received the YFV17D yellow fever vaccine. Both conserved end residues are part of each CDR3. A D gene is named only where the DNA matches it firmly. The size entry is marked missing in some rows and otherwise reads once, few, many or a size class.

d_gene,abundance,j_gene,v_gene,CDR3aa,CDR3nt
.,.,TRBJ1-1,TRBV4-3,CASSQDRWGENTEAFF,TGCGCCAGCAGCCAAGATAGATGGGGGGAGAACACTGAAGCTTTCTTT
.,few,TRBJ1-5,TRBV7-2,CASSKTSARGSNQPQHF,TGTGCCAGCAGCAAAACCTCAGCTAGGGGAAGCAATCAGCCCCAGCATTTT
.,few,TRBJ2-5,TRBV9,CASSGADSGWETQYF,TGTGCCAGCAGCGGAGCAGACAGTGGTTGGGAGACCCAGTACTTC
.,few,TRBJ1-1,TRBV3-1,CASSGTSNTEAFF,TGTGCCAGCAGTGGGACGTCGAACACTGAAGCTTTCTTT
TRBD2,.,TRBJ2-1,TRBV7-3,CASSPRLAVNEQFF,TGTGCCAGCAGTCCGCGACTAGCGGTGAATGAGCAGTTCTTC
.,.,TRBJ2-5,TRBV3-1,CASSLHGAYQETQYF,TGTGCCAGCAGCCTCCATGGGGCCTACCAAGAGACCCAGTACTTC
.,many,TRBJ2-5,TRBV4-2,CASSQEGRAQTQYF,TGTGCCAGCAGCCAAGAGGGCAGGGCACAGACCCAGTACTTC
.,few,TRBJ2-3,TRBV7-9,CASSLNREKDTQYF,TGTGCCAGCAGCTTAAACAGGGAGAAAGATACGCAGTATTTT
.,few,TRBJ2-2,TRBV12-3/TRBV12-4,CASSSLYTGELFF,TGTGCCAGCAGTTCTCTATACACCGGGGAGCTGTTTTTT
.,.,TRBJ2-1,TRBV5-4,CASSGPTPGDEQFF,TGTGCCAGCAGCGGACCGACCCCGGGCGATGAGCAGTTCTTC
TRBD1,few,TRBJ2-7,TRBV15,CATSIGTGDYEQYF,TGTGCCACCAGCATCGGGACAGGGGACTACGAGCAGTACTTC
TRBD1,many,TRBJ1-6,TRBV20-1,CSARRQGGSPLHF,TGCAGTGCTAGGAGACAGGGAGGATCACCCCTCCACTTT
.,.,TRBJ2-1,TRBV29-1,CSVSSGGGYYNEQFF,TGCAGCGTTTCATCTGGCGGGGGCTATTACAATGAGCAGTTCTTC
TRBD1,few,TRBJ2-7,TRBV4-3,CASSQGTGSLYEQYF,TGCGCCAGCAGCCAGGGGACAGGGTCTCTCTACGAGCAGTACTTC
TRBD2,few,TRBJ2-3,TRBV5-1,CASKGLAYADTQYF,TGCGCCAGCAAGGGACTAGCATACGCAGATACGCAGTATTTT
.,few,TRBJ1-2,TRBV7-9,CASSPRGNGYTF,TGTGCCAGCAGCCCGAGGGGGAACGGCTACACCTTC
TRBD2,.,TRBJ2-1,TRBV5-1,CASSRGAGAYNEQFF,TGCGCCAGCAGCAGGGGCGCGGGGGCCTACAATGAGCAGTTCTTC
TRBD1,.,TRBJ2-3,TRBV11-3,CASSARGRSSSGDTQYF,TGTGCCAGCAGCGCCAGGGGGCGAAGTAGTAGTGGCGATACGCAGTATTTT
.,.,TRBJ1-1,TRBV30,CAWSEAGQLNTEAFF,TGTGCCTGGAGTGAAGCCGGACAGTTAAACACTGAAGCTTTCTTT
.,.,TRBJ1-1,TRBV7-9,CASSSQTGMHTEAFF,TGTGCCAGCAGTTCCCAAACAGGGATGCACACTGAAGCTTTCTTT
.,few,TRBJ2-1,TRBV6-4,CASREAGFSYNEQFF,TGTGCCAGCAGAGAGGCAGGGTTCTCCTACAATGAGCAGTTCTTC
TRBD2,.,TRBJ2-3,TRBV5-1,CASYPEHTSGGYVHTQYF,TGCGCCAGCTACCCTGAACATACTAGCGGGGGATACGTGCATACGCAGTATTTT
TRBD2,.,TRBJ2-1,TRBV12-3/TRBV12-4,CASSGNPAGGDEQFF,TGTGCCAGCAGCGGAAACCCAGCGGGGGGTGATGAGCAGTTCTTC
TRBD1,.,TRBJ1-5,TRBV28,CASGPGTGNQPQHF,TGTGCCAGCGGACCCGGGACAGGGAATCAGCCCCAGCATTTT
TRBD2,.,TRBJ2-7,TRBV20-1,CSALGRGGPYEQYF,TGCAGTGCCCTCGGGCGGGGGGGCCCATACGAGCAGTACTTC
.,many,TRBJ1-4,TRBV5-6,CASSWGRTNEKLFF,TGTGCCAGCAGCTGGGGACGGACAAATGAAAAACTGTTTTTT
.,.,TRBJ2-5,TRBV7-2,CASSPERRETQYF,TGTGCCAGCAGCCCCGAGCGTCGGGAGACCCAGTACTTC
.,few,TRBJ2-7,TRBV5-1,CASSPVGTGGLAVYEQYF,TGCGCCAGCAGCCCGGTGGGGACAGGAGGACTAGCCGTATACGAGCAGTACTTC
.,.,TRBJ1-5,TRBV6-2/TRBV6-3,CASSRGYRNQPQHF,TGTGCCAGCAGTCGGGGATATAGAAATCAGCCCCAGCATTTT
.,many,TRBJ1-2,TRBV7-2,CASSLYSGGYTF,TGTGCCAGCAGCTTATATTCGGGGGGTTACACCTTC
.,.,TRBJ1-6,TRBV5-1,CASSLDGTLGSPLHF,TGCGCCAGCAGCTTGGACGGGACGTTAGGTTCACCCCTCCACTTT
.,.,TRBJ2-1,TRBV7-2,CASTFPGGPPQFF,TGTGCCAGCACATTCCCCGGGGGCCCCCCCCAGTTCTTC
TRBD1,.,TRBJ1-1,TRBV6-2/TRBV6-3,CASSRQGYTEAFF,TGTGCCAGCAGTAGACAGGGGTACACTGAAGCTTTCTTT
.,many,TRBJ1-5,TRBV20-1,CSARVRGRGGNQPQHF,TGCAGTGCTAGAGTCCGAGGCAGGGGTGGCAATCAGCCCCAGCATTTT
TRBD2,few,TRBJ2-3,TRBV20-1,CSAREGGTYTDTQYF,TGCAGTGCTAGAGAGGGGGGGACCTACACAGATACGCAGTATTTT
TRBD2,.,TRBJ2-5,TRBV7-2,CASSDFVGLAGSETQYF,TGTGCCAGCAGCGACTTCGTCGGACTAGCGGGGTCGGAGACCCAGTACTTC
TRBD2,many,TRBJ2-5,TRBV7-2,CASSSRTSGTETQYF,TGTGCCAGCAGCTCCCGGACTAGCGGGACAGAGACCCAGTACTTC
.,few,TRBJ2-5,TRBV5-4,CASSSRESGQTQYF,TGTGCCAGCAGCTCCAGAGAGTCTGGCCAGACCCAGTACTTC
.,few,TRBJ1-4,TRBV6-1,CASSDIAENEKLFF,TGTGCCAGCTCGGACATCGCCGAAAATGAAAAACTGTTTTTT
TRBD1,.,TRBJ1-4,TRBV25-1,CASSRPGDRDEKLFF,TGTGCCAGCAGTCGACCTGGGGACAGGGACGAAAAACTGTTTTTT
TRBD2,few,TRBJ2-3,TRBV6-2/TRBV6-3,CASSYSPLAGGPGVERRTDTQYF,TGTGCCAGCAGTTACTCCCCCCTAGCGGGGGGGCCAGGGGTAGAACGGCGCACAGATACGCAGTATTTT
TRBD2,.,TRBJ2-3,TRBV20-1,CSARDRSGASTDTQYF,TGCAGTGCTAGAGATAGAAGCGGGGCTAGCACAGATACGCAGTATTTT
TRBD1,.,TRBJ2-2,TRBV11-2,CASSLGVSGRGPNTGELFF,TGTGCCAGCAGCTTAGGAGTATCGGGCAGGGGGCCGAACACCGGGGAGCTGTTTTTT
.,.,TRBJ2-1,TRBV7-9,CASSSAGFGEQFF,TGTGCCAGCAGCTCTGCGGGTTTCGGGGAGCAGTTCTTC
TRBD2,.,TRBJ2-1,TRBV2,CASLAGGGYNEQFF,TGTGCCAGCCTAGCGGGGGGGGGGTACAATGAGCAGTTCTTC
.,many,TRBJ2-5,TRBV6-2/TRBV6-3,CASSYEGVETQYF,TGTGCCAGCAGTTACGAGGGTGTGGAGACCCAGTACTTC
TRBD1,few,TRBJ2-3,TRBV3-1,CASSLYGTGGAYF,TGTGCCAGCAGCCTTTACGGGACAGGGGGCGCGTATTTT
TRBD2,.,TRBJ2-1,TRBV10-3,CAISGTSGGPKGGQFF,TGTGCCATCAGTGGGACTAGCGGGGGGCCAAAAGGCGGACAGTTCTTC
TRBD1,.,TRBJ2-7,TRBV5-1,CASSFLQGKYEQYF,TGCGCCAGCAGCTTTCTACAGGGGAAGTACGAGCAGTACTTC
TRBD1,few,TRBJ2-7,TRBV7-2,CASSPRTGEGYEQYF,TGTGCCAGCAGCCCGAGGACAGGGGAGGGGTACGAGCAGTACTTC
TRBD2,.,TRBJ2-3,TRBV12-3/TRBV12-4,CASSPGVAGPTQYF,TGTGCCAGCAGTCCCGGGGTAGCGGGGCCCACGCAGTATTTT
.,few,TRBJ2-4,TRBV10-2,CATYLGGALAKNIQYF,TGCGCCACCTACCTGGGGGGGGCTCTAGCCAAAAACATTCAGTACTTC
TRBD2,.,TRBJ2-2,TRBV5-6,CASSLAGGATGELFF,TGTGCCAGCAGCTTGGCCGGGGGGGCGACCGGGGAGCTGTTTTTT